The 2 T cell receptor beta chains below all came from one sample that was sequenced in a study of T cell responses to AZD1222 COVID-19 vaccine. Sequencing used immunoSEQ multiplex PCR; TCRdb keeps in-frame clones, though not all of them. The sample records about 94,000 clones, 85% being singletons. The sample consisted of peripheral blood, taken 28 days after the second AZD1222 dose. These receptors originate from an adult who received the AZD1222 COVID-19 vaccine.

The rearrangement uses TRBV24-1 and TRBJ2-1; 11 bases line up with TRBD1. J was trimmed by 12 bases and V by 3 bases; bases with no gene match: 9. CDR3 size: 15 residues. Germline CDR1 is KGHDR and CDR2 is SFDVKD. As DNA, the CDR3 is TGTGCCACCAGTGATCCCGGACAGGGGGCAATCGGGCAGTTCTTC. Protein: CATSDPGQGAIGQFF.

This chain joins TRBV4-1 and TRBJ1-2, with D tentatively TRBD1 (6 bases). The CDR3 is 15 residues long. Germline CDR1 reads MGHRA; CDR2 reads YSYEKL. Trimming left V 1 base short and J 5 bases short, with 14 bases between. The CDR3 DNA reads as TGCGCCAGCAGCCAAGGGGACGGGGGCCTATATGGCTACACCTTC. Amino acids: CASSQGDGGLYGYTF.